What follows are 18 T cell receptor beta chains derived from one specimen sequenced in a study of blood T cell repertoires in COVID-19. Profiling relied on immunoSEQ multiplex PCR, and the TCRdb table lists in-frame clones only, not all of them. The sample has a few hundred thousand clones; over 75% are singletons. Sequencing was carried out using PBMCs or T cells enriched from blood (not recorded which). These TCRs come from a young woman who had recovered from COVID-19.

This clone occurred a few times. V gene TRBV6-4 combines with J gene TRBJ1-2; 8 positions agree with TRBD1. After removal of 0 bases from V and 8 bases from J, the junction contained 5 bases not matched to a gene. The CDR3 contains 14 residues. Per the germline V gene, CDR1 is MRHNA and CDR2 is SNTAGT. The CDR3 region is CASSDSGQVGGYTF. The CDR3 coding sequence is TGTGCCAGCAGTGACTCGGGACAGGTGGGGGGCTACACCTTC.

This clone was counted a single time. This chain uses TRBV28 with TRBJ2-7; 7 bases fit TRBD1. The ends lost 3 bases at V and 0 bases at J; junction bases unmatched: 5. This CDR3 contains 15 residues. Germline V lookup: CDR1 MDHEN, CDR2 SYDVKM. The CDR3 region has the DNA TGTGCCAGCAGTTTTTTTGGGACAGTCTCCTACGAGCAGTACTTC. Translation gives CASSFFGTVSYEQYF.

The chain recombines TRBV5-1 with TRBJ2-7, with TRBD2 identical over 12 bases. V trimming: 1 base; J trimming: 0 bases; junction bases outside the gene matches: 2. Germline CDR1 and CDR2: SGHRS and YFSETQ. The CDR3 sequence is 16 residues long. The CDR3 sequence is CASSLRLAGASYEQYF. The CDR3, as DNA: TGCGCCAGCAGCTTGAGACTAGCGGGAGCCTCCTACGAGCAGTACTTC.

CDR3 region: CASSSYADTQYF. The CDR3 nucleotides read TGTGCCAGCAGTTCGTATGCAGATACGCAGTATTTT. The rearrangement uses TRBV12-3 or TRBV12-4 and TRBJ2-3; D is unclear. V lost 4 bases and J lost 4, with 6 bases in between. The CDR3 consists of 12 residues.

V gene TRBV27 combines with J gene TRBJ1-1; tentative D call: TRBD1 (5 bases). Trimming took 8 bases from V and 1 from J, leaving 23 bases between them. This CDR3 region has 17 residues. Germline CDR1 and CDR2: MNHEY and SMNVEV (reference sequence). This CDR3 is CASGGEGIFSENTEAFF. The CDR3 region has the DNA TGTGCCAGCGGGGGGGAGGGGATTTTCTCCGAGAACACTGAAGCTTTCTTT.

This chain joins TRBV13 and TRBJ2-1, with TRBD2 matching over 13 bases. The CDR3 is 16 residues long. J was trimmed by 7 bases and V by 5 bases; bases with no gene match: 8. CDR1 and CDR2 (germline): PRHDT, FYEKMQ (reference sequence). The CDR3 region has the DNA TGTGCCAGCAGCATATGGACTAGCGGGAGAGATAATGAGCAGTTCTTC. Protein sequence: CASSIWTSGRDNEQFF.

This chain joins TRBV9 and TRBJ1-1; 9 nucleotides match TRBD1. Trimming cost V 4 bases and J 10 bases; bases outside gene matches: 17. Germline V gives CDR1 SGDLS, CDR2 YYNGEE. The CDR3 sequence is 16 residues long. CDR3 sequence: CASSTLGTGTRLSAFF. DNA for the CDR3: TGTGCCAGCAGCACTTTGGGGACAGGGACCCGTTTGTCAGCTTTCTTT.

The genes are TRBV5-1 and TRBJ2-2; maybe TRBD2 (6 bases). V lost 4 bases to trimming and J lost 7 bases, with 20 bases between them. CDR3 length: 16 residues. Germline V gene data show CDR1 as SGHRS and CDR2 as YFSETQ. Here the CDR3 reads CASSPGTAGGRGELFF. Written as DNA, the CDR3 is TGCGCCAGCAGCCCCGGGACTGCTGGGGGTCGCGGGGAGCTGTTTTTT.

This chain uses TRBV7-3 with TRBJ2-1; D not certain. The V gene's germline CDR1 is SGHTA and CDR2 FQGTGA. Between the trimmed V and J ends, which lost 1 base and 7 bases, there was a span of 8 bases. This CDR3 region has 13 residues. The CDR3 reads CASSLMRENEQFF. As DNA, the CDR3 is TGTGCCAGCAGCTTAATGCGAGAGAATGAGCAGTTCTTC.

The rearrangement uses TRBV6-1 and TRBJ1-5, with a weak D call TRBD1 (5 bases). Trimming took off 3 bases at V and 2 bases at J, with 11 bases between the two ends. Germline lookup yields CDR1 MNHNS and CDR2 SASEGT. The CDR3 extends over 15 amino acids. The CDR3 DNA is TGTGCCAGCAGTGATCAGGGTATAGGCAATCAGCCCCAGCATTTT. Amino acids: CASSDQGIGNQPQHF.

There are a few counts of this clone. This sequence joins TRBV7-9 and TRBJ1-2; D is undetermined. CDR3 size: 15 residues. CDR1 SEHNR and CDR2 FQNEAQ come from the germline V gene (reference sequence). With 4 bases removed from V and 4 bases from J, the gap between germline ends came to 16 bases. CDR3 DNA sequence: TGTGCCAGCAGCTCCCAAACCCCACAGATCTATGGCTACACCTTC. Translated: CASSSQTPQIYGYTF. Looking up the rest from reference TRBV7-9 and TRBJ1-2 gives the full variable domain: DTGVSQNPRHKITKRGQNVTFRCDPISEHNRLYWYRQTLGQGPEFLTYFQNEAQLEKSRLLSDRFSAERPKGSFSTLEIQRTEQGDSAMYLCASSSQTPQIYGYTFGSGTRLTVV.

V and J are TRBV6-5 and TRBJ1-5; D gene ambiguous. Deletions cut 6 bases from V and 4 bases from J, with 16 bases between. This CDR3 has 15 amino acids. Germline lookup yields CDR1 MNHEY and CDR2 SVGAGI. CDR3 nucleotide sequence: TGTGCCAGCAGAGGGAGACCAGTCCCAAATCAGCCCCAGCATTTT. Protein product: CASRGRPVPNQPQHF.

This sequence joins TRBV30 and TRBJ1-5, with D possibly TRBD1 on 6 matching bases. Germline V lookup: CDR1 GTSNPN, CDR2 SVGIG (reference sequence). Trimming pared 1 base from V and 7 bases from J, leaving 14 bases between. This CDR3 is built from 14 residues. This chain's CDR3 is CAWSAGTMGQPQHF. The DNA for the CDR3 is TGTGCCTGGAGTGCCGGGACAATGGGACAGCCCCAGCATTTT. Together with reference TRBV30 and TRBJ1-5, the CDR3 gives the full variable domain: SQTIHQWPATLVQPVGSPLSLECTVEGTSNPNLYWYRQAAGRGLQLLFYSVGIGQISSEVPQNLSASRPQDRQFILSSKKLLLSDSGFYLCAWSAGTMGQPQHFGDGTRLSIL.

The gene calls are TRBV7-9 and TRBJ2-5, with D maybe TRBD1 (6 bases). This CDR3 contains 11 residues. The germline CDR1 and CDR2 sequences are SEHNR and FQNEAQ (reference sequence). Trimming took off 5 bases at V and 7 bases at J, with 8 bases between the two ends. The CDR3 protein is CASSRGGTQYF. As DNA, the CDR3 is TGTGCCAGCAGCCGAGGGGGGACCCAGTACTTC.

This rearrangement joins TRBV28 to TRBJ2-2; 8 nucleotides line up with TRBD2. Germline CDR1 MDHEN, CDR2 SYDVKM. The CDR3 covers 15 residues. V dropped 4 bases and J dropped 4; count of bases not matched to a gene: 5. CDR3 DNA sequence: TGTGCCAGCAGTTGGAGCGGGGGCGGCACCGGGGAGCTGTTTTTT. Its translation is CASSWSGGGTGELFF.

J is TRBJ1-2 and V is TRBV4-1; 9 nucleotides agree with TRBD1. The J segment lost 7 bases and the V segment lost 3 bases, leaving 15 bases of the junction unmatched. CDR1 is MGHRA, CDR2 YSYEKL, per germline. This CDR3 comprises 17 residues. DNA of the CDR3: TGCGCCAGCAGCCAGGGGCCAGACAGGGGGAGGCGGCTTGGCTACACCTTC. Translation: CASSQGPDRGRRLGYTF.

The chain is built from TRBV12-3 or TRBV12-4 and TRBJ1-2, with 9 bases identical to TRBD1. The CDR3 is made up of 13 amino acids. Unmatched junction bases numbered 2, after V lost 2 bases and J lost 7 bases. The CDR3 sequence: CASSLNRGPGYTF. The CDR3 DNA follows: TGTGCCAGCAGTTTAAACAGGGGGCCTGGCTACACCTTC.

V is TRBV29-1 and J is TRBJ2-7; 11 bases fit TRBD1. Germline CDR1 and CDR2: SQVTM and ANQGSEA. Unmatched junction bases numbered 6, after V lost 3 bases and J lost 5 bases. The CDR3 contains 14 residues. The CDR3 DNA reads as TGCAGCGTTGATACGGACAGGGGGCCCCACGAGCAGTACTTC. Its protein product is CSVDTDRGPHEQYF.